This entry describes one TCR beta chain. V was pared by 1 base and J by 0 bases, with 7 bases between. The CDR3 covers 14 residues. Germline assignment: CDR1 SEHNR and CDR2 FQNEAQ (reference sequence). Individuals aged roughly 18 to 95 years were recruited from about two dozen US areas. Clinical history reported by participants formed the basis on which cohorts were assigned. It was within 2 weeks before study entry that exposed participants met a COVID-19 case. This specimen comes from a study of blood T cell repertoires in COVID-19. This table comes from immunoSEQ multiplex PCR, and its TCRdb copy is limited to in-frame clones, with some not included. The table has approximately 70,000 clones, roughly 70% seen once; the top ten hold 51%.

The specimen sequenced was PBMCs or T cells enriched from blood (not recorded which). The chain is built from TRBV7-9 and TRBJ2-7; D ambiguous. The clonotype originates from an older woman who had been exposed to COVID-19. The CDR3 nucleotides are TGTGCCAGCAGCTTAGGTCCAGACTCCTACGAGCAGTACTTC. Protein sequence: CASSLGPDSYEQYF.